This T cell receptor beta chain was identified in a study of blood T cell repertoires in COVID-19. This table comes from immunoSEQ multiplex PCR, and its TCRdb copy is limited to in-frame clones, with some not included. Counted here are around 78,000 clones, 80% to 90% occurring once; the ten biggest clones make up 1.2%. The TCR comes from a woman between 50 and 59 years old with acute COVID-19. The specimen was PBMCs or T cells enriched from blood (not recorded which).

In nucleotides, the CDR3 is TGTGCCAGCAGCCCCCCGGGAGAGGGGAGGAACGAGCAGTACTTC. Protein product: CASSPPGEGRNEQYF. The chain couples TRBV14 to TRBJ2-7, with a possible D match to TRBD2 (6 bases). V was pared by 4 bases and J by 5 bases, with 18 bases between. This CDR3 comprises 15 residues. Germline V gene sequence: CDR1 SGHDN, CDR2 FVKESK. The full variable domain, in which reference TRBV14 and TRBJ2-7 provide the parts outside the CDR3, is EAGVTQFPSHSVIEKGQTVTLRCDPISGHDNLYWYRRVMGKEIKFLLHFVKESKQDESGMPNNRFLAERTGGTYSTLKVQPAELEDSGVYFCASSPPGEGRNEQYFGPGTRLTVT.